The entry below describes one T cell receptor beta chain. This entry comes from a study of brain T cells in children with intractable seizures. Time point of the sample: blood from clinic visit 5 months post-surgery; TSC patient then seizure free. Assay: immunoSEQ multiplex PCR; the TCRdb copy retains only in-frame clones and omits some. Of about 340,000 clones listed, roughly 93% are singletons. Losses at the gene ends were 6 bases for V and 5 bases for J; bases not matched to a gene: 6. Germline V gene lookup returns CDR1 SNHLY and CDR2 FYNNEI. The CDR3 loop spans 13 amino acids. This TCR was sampled from a boy under two years old with tuberous sclerosis and intractable seizures. Specimen: peripheral blood, collected 4 to 5 months after surgery. The genes are TRBV2 and TRBJ1-2; 7 nucleotides match TRBD1. CDR3 sequence reads: CASSGDSLYGYTF. DNA of the CDR3: TGTGCCAGCAGCGGGGACAGCCTGTATGGCTACACCTTC.